Included here is one T cell receptor beta chain sequence, with context. The sample belongs to a study of blood T cell repertoires in COVID-19. Looking at the study overall: There were acute and convalescent COVID-19 samples, and they came from the United States, Italy and Spain.

Produced via immunoSEQ multiplex PCR; TCRdb's table is partial and in-frame only. The table shows hundreds of thousands of clones, with roughly 79% occurring only once. Patients at the Seattle site were enrolled during active infection and followed longitudinally. Input material: peripheral blood. This clonotype was sampled from a woman of 80 years or more with COVID-19, enrolled during active disease.

CDR3 loop: CAWNPGALNQPQHF. CDR3 in DNA: TGTGCCTGGAACCCAGGGGCGCTCAATCAGCCCCAGCATTTT. This sequence joins TRBV30 and TRBJ1-5, with D perhaps matching TRBD1 (6 bases). Germline loops: CDR1 GTSNPN, CDR2 SVGIG (reference sequence). The CDR3 length is 14 residues. The germline V and J ends were trimmed by 4 bases and 3 bases, with 13 bases remaining between them.